The 19 T cell receptor beta chains below all came from one sample that was sequenced in a study of blood T cell repertoires in COVID-19 (TCRdb year 2020). The method behind the library was the immunoSEQ multiplex PCR assay. The immuneACCESS repertoire file appears here via TCRdb, limited to in-frame rearrangements. These files lack a portion of the clones; in checked studies, under half of the deficit traces to unresolved V genes, and the cause of the others is not known. The sample includes over 250,000 clones, with more than 75% observed a single time. The biggest ten clones account for 2% to 2.5% of the sample. The material sequenced was PBMCs or T cells enriched from blood (not recorded which). The receptors originated from a woman aged 55-75 years in a cohort exposed to, infected with or recovered from COVID-19 (not recorded which).

CDR3 residues: CASSSRLDNEQFF. DNA of the CDR3: TGTGCCAGCAGCTCCCGACTGGACAATGAGCAGTTCTTC. This chain connects TRBV11-2 to TRBJ2-1, with D unclear. Trimming cost V 4 bases and J 5 bases, with 9 bases left between them. This CDR3 contains 13 residues. The germline gives CDR1 SGHAT, CDR2 FQNNGV.

The chain couples TRBV27 to TRBJ1-2; 8 nucleotides match TRBD1. Germline V lookup: CDR1 MNHEY, CDR2 SMNVEV (reference sequence). The CDR3 extends over 14 amino acids. V lost 5 bases, J lost 2 bases, and 4 bases stayed unmatched. The CDR3 sequence: CASSPDRANYGYTF. The CDR3 bases are TGTGCCAGCAGTCCGGACAGGGCAAACTATGGCTACACCTTC.

This clone appeared once. The CDR3 spells CASSLEQGGQPQHF. The CDR3 nucleotides read TGTGCCAGCAGTTTGGAACAGGGTGGCCAGCCCCAGCATTTT. This chain joins TRBV28 and TRBJ1-5, with D tentatively TRBD1 (6 bases). The CDR3 length is 14 residues. Trimming left V 3 bases short and J 7 bases short, with 13 bases between. Germline CDR1 reads MDHEN; CDR2 reads SYDVKM.

A word on this clone: The junction departs from germline at one end; a sequencing error may be responsible. DNA of the CDR3: TGTGCCAGCAGCCAGGACAGTCCTTCGGATGGCTGCACCTTC. As protein: CASSQDSPSDGCTF. This chain joins TRBV3-1 (or the pseudogene TRBV3-2) and TRBJ1-2, with a tentative D call TRBD1 (6 bases). The CDR3 has 14 amino acids. Per the germline V gene, CDR1 is LGHDT and CDR2 is YNNKEL (reference sequence).

The chain couples TRBV29-1 to TRBJ1-2, with 8 bases matching TRBD1. V shed 7 bases, J shed 7 bases, and the junction held 5 bases outside the gene matches. CDR3 size: 11 residues. The germline gives CDR1 SQVTM, CDR2 ANQGSEA. This CDR3 is CSARTGLGYTF. The CDR3 bases are TGCAGCGCCCGGACAGGGCTTGGCTACACCTTC.

The V and J genes are TRBV18 and TRBJ1-3; D unresolved. The germline CDR1 and CDR2 sequences are KGHSH and LQKENI. Trimming stripped 4 bases from V and 0 bases from J, with 10 bases between. The CDR3 runs to 15 residues. In nucleotides, the CDR3 is TGTGCCAGCTCACTTACTTCCTCCTCTGGAAACACCATATATTTT. Translating gives CASSLTSSSGNTIYF.

The chain links TRBV5-6 to TRBJ2-1; perhaps TRBD2 as D (5 bases). The CDR3 length is 15 residues. Trimming shortened V by 1 base and J by 9 bases, and 17 bases separated the two germline ends. The germline CDR1 and CDR2 sequences are SGHDT and YYEEEE. CDR3 amino acids: CASSLKERLVGEQFF. CDR3 coding DNA: TGTGCCAGCAGCTTGAAGGAGCGGCTAGTCGGTGAGCAGTTCTTC.

The chain joins TRBV12-3 or TRBV12-4 to TRBJ1-1, with D unclear. There are 11 residues in the CDR3. V lost 5 bases to trimming and J lost 7 bases, with 8 bases between them. The CDR3 region has the DNA TGTGCCAGCAGTATCGCAGATGAAGCTTTCTTT. Protein sequence: CASSIADEAFF.

The chain uses TRBV5-8 and TRBJ2-5; the D gene is possibly TRBD1 (6 bases). Germline V CDR1 and CDR2: SGHTS, YDEGEE. Deletions cut 4 bases from V and 1 base from J, with 11 bases between. The CDR3 sequence is 14 residues long. CDR3 in amino acids: CASSPGTLQETQYF. The CDR3 DNA sequence: TGTGCCAGCAGCCCCGGGACACTCCAAGAGACCCAGTACTTC.

The CDR3 spells CASSEDPQVTEAFF. DNA of the CDR3: TGTGCCAGCAGTGAAGACCCCCAGGTCACTGAAGCTTTCTTT. This sequence joins TRBV6-1 and TRBJ1-1; no firm D call. V gave up 1 base and J gave up 4 bases, with 10 bases separating them. CDR1 is MNHNS and CDR2 is SASEGT in the germline V gene. This CDR3 contains 14 residues.

This chain uses TRBV13 with TRBJ2-7; a weak D match, TRBD1 (6 bases). Trimming took off 4 bases at V and 0 bases at J, with 25 bases between the two ends. Germline V gene data show CDR1 as PRHDT and CDR2 as FYEKMQ (reference sequence). The CDR3 has 19 residues. CDR3 sequence reads: CASSSRLQGGSLSSYEQYF. The DNA of the CDR3 is TGTGCCAGCAGCTCCCGCCTCCAAGGGGGATCTTTAAGCTCCTACGAGCAGTACTTC.

The chain carries TRBV28 and TRBJ1-5; possibly TRBD1 for D (6 bases). The V end lost 4 bases, the J end lost 2 bases, and 15 bases lay between the germline ends. CDR3 length equals 16 residues. Germline V gene sequence: CDR1 MDHEN, CDR2 SYDVKM. CDR3 in amino acids: CASSSGAAGGNQPQHF. The CDR3 DNA follows: TGTGCCAGCAGTTCAGGGGCAGCAGGCGGCAATCAGCCCCAGCATTTT.

This CDR3 is CASRASSSGYFAEAFF. CDR3 DNA: TGTGCCAGTAGGGCTTCAAGTTCGGGATATTTTGCTGAAGCTTTCTTT. V gene TRBV19 combines with J gene TRBJ1-1; D unclear. Germline V gives CDR1 LNHDA, CDR2 SQIVND (reference sequence). The CDR3 consists of 16 residues. Trimming shortened V by 6 bases and J by 6 bases, and 23 bases separated the two germline ends. The variable domain in full, with the rest retrieved from reference TRBV19 and TRBJ1-1, is DGGITQSPKYLFRKEGQNVTLSCEQNLNHDAMYWYRQDPGQGLRLIYYSQIVNDFQKGDIAEGYSVSREKKESFPLTVTSAQKNPTAFYLCASRASSSGYFAEAFFGQGTRLTVV.

The chain combines TRBV19 with TRBJ2-2, with D tentatively TRBD2 (6 bases). Germline CDR1 and CDR2: LNHDA and SQIVND (reference sequence). V lost 0 bases and J lost 6, with 11 bases in between. This CDR3 is built from 15 residues. The CDR3 sequence is CASSIEGLASGELFF. The CDR3 nucleotides are TGTGCCAGTAGTATAGAAGGTCTAGCGTCCGGGGAGCTGTTTTTT.

The chain couples TRBV21-1 to TRBJ1-5; TRBD1 was called by the table and not checked on the DNA. TRBV21-1 is a pseudogene segment. The CDR3 totals 16 residues. In nucleotides, the CDR3 is TGTGCCAGCAGCAAACCGGGGACAGACCTCAATCAGCCCCAGCATTTT. Amino acid sequence: CASSKPGTDLNQPQHF.

This clone has only one observation. The chain joins TRBV6-2 or TRBV6-3 to TRBJ1-5, with unresolved D. V was cut by 2 bases and J by 4 bases, with 9 bases left in between. The V gene's germline CDR1 is MNHEY and CDR2 SVGEGT. This CDR3 contains 14 residues. CDR3 coding DNA: TGTGCCAGCAGTTACATTAGCGGGAATCAGCCCCAGCATTTT. It yields the protein CASSYISGNQPQHF.

This clone came up a few times. The chain combines TRBV6-5 with TRBJ1-2; perhaps TRBD1 as D (5 bases). The CDR3 sequence is 14 residues long. The V and J ends lost 8 bases and 3 bases respectively, with 16 bases between them. Germline V CDR1 and CDR2: MNHEY, SVGAGI. The CDR3, as DNA: TGTGCCAGCGTATATAGGACGGGGGACTATGGCTACACCTTC. It specifies CASVYRTGDYGYTF.

The rearrangement uses TRBV5-1 and TRBJ2-1; 9 bases agree with TRBD2. Germline V gene sequence: CDR1 SGHRS, CDR2 YFSETQ. The CDR3 covers 15 residues. V gave up 5 bases and J gave up 7 bases; unmatched junction bases: 10. The CDR3 DNA is TGCGCCAGCAGTCTGTCCCTAGCGGGAAGTAATGAGCAGTTCTTC. Its translation: CASSLSLAGSNEQFF.

The chain links TRBV5-6 to TRBJ2-1; D remains ambiguous. Germline V gene sequence: CDR1 SGHDT, CDR2 YYEEEE. The V end was cut by 1 base, the J end by 9 bases, with 5 bases between. The CDR3 spans 11 residues. The CDR3: CASSLIVEQFF. The DNA of the CDR3 is TGTGCCAGCAGCTTGATAGTTGAGCAGTTCTTC.